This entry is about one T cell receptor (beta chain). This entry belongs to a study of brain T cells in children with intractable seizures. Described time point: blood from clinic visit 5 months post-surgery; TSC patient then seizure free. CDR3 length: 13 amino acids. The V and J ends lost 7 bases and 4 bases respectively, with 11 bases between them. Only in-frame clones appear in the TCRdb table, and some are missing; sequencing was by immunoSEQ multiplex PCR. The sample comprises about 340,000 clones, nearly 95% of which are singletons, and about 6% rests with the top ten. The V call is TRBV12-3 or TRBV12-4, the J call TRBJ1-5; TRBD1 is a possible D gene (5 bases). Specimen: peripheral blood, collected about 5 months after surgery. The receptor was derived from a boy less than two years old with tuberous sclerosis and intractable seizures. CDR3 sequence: CASTWGGNQPQHF. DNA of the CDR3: TGTGCCAGCACCTGGGGCGGAAATCAGCCCCAGCATTTT.